This T cell receptor beta chain was identified during a study of breast tumors, draining lymph nodes, adjacent tissues. The lymph nodes were axillary draining lymph nodes from breast cancer patients. The CDR3 spans 12 residues. The ends were cut back, 6 bases at V and 5 bases at J, with 11 bases in the middle. Germline V gene lookup returns CDR1 MDHEN and CDR2 SYDVKM. TCRdb reprocessed the multiplex PCR reads via MiXCR and lists one record per CDR3 protein. The data show some 250,000 distinct CDR3 sequences, roughly a third seen once. The sequenced sample consisted of axillary lymph node tissue. The chain combines TRBV28 with TRBJ2-7, with no clear D. The receptor comes from a female donor with breast cancer. Some clones in this sample may be carry-over from other donors' samples. The CDR3 spells CASSTDTNEQYF. The CDR3 nucleotides read TGTGCCAGCAGCACAGACACAAACGAGCAGTACTTC.